Below, 13 T cell receptor beta chains from the same sample are listed, as sequenced in a study of blood T cell repertoires in COVID-19. Here immunoSEQ multiplex PCR was the method, and the copy in TCRdb shows in-frame clones only, minus some. The data hold 52,000 or so clones, with 86% observed a single time. The sample was peripheral blood. Receptor source: a man older than 75 with acute or convalescent COVID-19.

The gene calls are TRBV6-5 and TRBJ2-1, with 15 bases fitting TRBD2. Trimming cost V 5 bases and J 6 bases; bases outside gene matches: 2. This CDR3 has 15 residues. Per germline, CDR1 MNHEY and CDR2 SVGAGI. CDR3 DNA sequence: TGTGCCAGCAGTAAGGGACTAGCGGGGGGCAATGAGCAGTTCTTC. This gives the protein CASSKGLAGGNEQFF.

The chain uses TRBV12-3 or TRBV12-4 and TRBJ2-5, with TRBD1 as a possible D gene (5 bases). This CDR3 region has 12 residues. Between the trimmed V and J ends, which lost 3 bases and 10 bases, there was a span of 12 bases. The CDR3 here is CASSFQAQGQYF. Here the CDR3 DNA reads TGTGCCAGCAGTTTTCAAGCCCAGGGCCAGTACTTC.

A single count supports this clone. The V call is TRBV7-8, the J call TRBJ1-1; 8 bases agree with TRBD1. CDR3 length equals 15 residues. The germline CDR1 and CDR2 sequences are SGHVS and FQNEAQ. Unmatched junction bases numbered 8, after V lost 4 bases and J lost 4 bases. As DNA, the CDR3 is TGTGCCAGCAGCTCTCAGGGGGCTGGGGGCACTGAAGCTTTCTTT. This gives the protein CASSSQGAGGTEAFF.

This chain connects TRBV5-1 to TRBJ1-6; no firm D call. The V gene lost 3 bases and the J gene lost 6 bases, with 10 bases spanning the gap. This CDR3 has 14 amino acids. From germline, CDR1 is SGHRS and CDR2 YFSETQ. CDR3 sequence: CASSSREGNSPLHF. The CDR3 bases are TGCGCCAGCAGCTCACGGGAGGGTAATTCACCCCTCCACTTT. The full variable domain, with the rest looked up from reference TRBV5-1 and TRBJ1-6, is KAGVTQTPRYLIKTRGQQVTLSCSPISGHRSVSWYQQTPGQGLQFLFEYFSETQRNKGNFPGRFSGRQFSNSRSEMNVSTLELGDSALYLCASSSREGNSPLHFGNGTRLTVT.

This clone is a singleton in its sample. CDR3 sequence reads: CASSDRVSPLHF. As DNA, the CDR3 is TGTGCCAGCAGCGACAGGGTATCACCCCTCCACTTT. The J gene is TRBJ1-6, the V gene TRBV6-5, with 7 bases that match TRBD1. The germline CDR1 and CDR2 sequences are MNHEY and SVGAGI. V lost 6 bases and J lost 10; bases outside the gene matches: 3. The CDR3 runs 12 residues.

The chain joins TRBV7-3 to TRBJ1-5; D unclear. V was pared by 0 bases and J by 6 bases, with 6 bases between. Per germline, CDR1 SGHTA and CDR2 FQGTGA. The CDR3 consists of 13 residues. The CDR3 spells CASSLTSGQPQHF. The CDR3 bases are TGTGCCAGCAGCTTAACCTCCGGTCAGCCCCAGCATTTT.

This chain links TRBV3-1 (or the pseudogene TRBV3-2) with TRBJ2-7; 7 nucleotides align to TRBD2. This CDR3 spans 17 amino acids. Germline-derived CDR1 and CDR2 are LGHDT and YNNKEL (reference sequence). V shed 0 bases, J shed 0 bases, and the junction held 8 bases outside the gene matches. The CDR3 nucleotides read TGTGCCAGCAGCCAAGATCTGACCGGGGGGAGCTCCTACGAGCAGTACTTC. Translating gives CASSQDLTGGSSYEQYF.

V and J are TRBV24-1 and TRBJ2-1; D call uncertain. This CDR3 has 16 amino acids. V was trimmed by 2 bases and J by 3 bases, leaving 13 bases between them. Germline assignment: CDR1 KGHDR and CDR2 SFDVKD. This CDR3 is CATSDSGRSNYNEQFF. CDR3 nucleotide sequence: TGTGCCACCAGTGATTCCGGCAGGTCCAACTACAATGAGCAGTTCTTC.

The genes are TRBV7-8 and TRBJ1-2; TRBD1 is a possible D gene (5 bases). Germline V gives CDR1 SGHVS, CDR2 FQNEAQ. The V end lost 5 bases, the J end lost 1 base, and 11 bases lay between the germline ends. CDR3 length: 14 amino acids. This CDR3 reads CASSVGAINYGYTF. CDR3 DNA: TGTGCCAGCAGCGTAGGGGCTATTAACTATGGCTACACCTTC.

DNA of the CDR3: TGTGCCAGCAGTTACACCTCCGGACAAGCAACTAATGAAAAACTGTTTTTT. Translating it yields CASSYTSGQATNEKLFF. V and J are TRBV6-2 or TRBV6-3 and TRBJ1-4, with a weak D call TRBD1 (5 bases). The CDR3 is made up of 17 amino acids. CDR1 and CDR2 (germline): MNHEY, SVGEGT. The V and J ends lost 2 bases and 0 bases respectively, with 13 bases between them.

The genes are TRBV6-5 and TRBJ2-2; D is undetermined. The ends were cut back, 6 bases at V and 1 base at J, with 3 bases in the middle. This CDR3 comprises 12 residues. Germline V gene data show CDR1 as MNHEY and CDR2 as SVGAGI. CDR3 sequence (DNA): TGTGCCAGCAGCCTGAACACCGGGGAGCTGTTTTTT. It codes for CASSLNTGELFF.

The chain combines TRBV7-6 with TRBJ1-2; D perhaps matches TRBD1 (6 bases). The germline V gene encodes CDR1 SGHVS and CDR2 FNYEAQ. The ends were cut back, 1 base at V and 7 bases at J, with 25 bases in the middle. This CDR3 region has 18 residues. Here the CDR3 DNA reads TGTGCCAGCAGCTTAGAGACAGGAGAAAGTTGGCGTCGTGGTGGCTACACCTTC. Its translation is CASSLETGESWRRGGYTF. The variable domain in full, with the rest retrieved from reference TRBV7-6 and TRBJ1-2, is GAGVSQSPRYKVTKRGQDVALRCDPISGHVSLYWYRQALGQGPEFLTYFNYEAQQDKSGLPNDRFSAERPEGSISTLTIQRTEQRDSAMYRCASSLETGESWRRGGYTFGSGTRLTVV.

The rearrangement joins TRBV4-1 to TRBJ1-2; TRBD1 matches at 9 bases. In germline, CDR1 is MGHRA, CDR2 YSYEKL. The junction had 9 bases not matched to a gene; V was cut back by 8 bases and J by 8 bases. The CDR3 sequence is 13 residues long. The CDR3 sequence is CASASEGQGGYTF. The DNA for the CDR3 is TGCGCCAGCGCCTCAGAGGGACAGGGCGGCTACACCTTC.